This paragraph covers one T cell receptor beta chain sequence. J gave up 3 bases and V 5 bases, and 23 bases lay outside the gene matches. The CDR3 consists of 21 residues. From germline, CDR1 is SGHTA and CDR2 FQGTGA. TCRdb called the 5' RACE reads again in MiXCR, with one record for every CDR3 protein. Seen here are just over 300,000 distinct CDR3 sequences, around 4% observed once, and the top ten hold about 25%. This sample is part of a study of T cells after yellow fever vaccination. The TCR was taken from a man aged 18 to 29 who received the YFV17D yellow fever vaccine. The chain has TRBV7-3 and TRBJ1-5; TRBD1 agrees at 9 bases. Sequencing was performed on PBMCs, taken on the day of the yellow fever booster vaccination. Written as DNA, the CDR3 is TGTGCCAGCAGCCAACACTCCAGGGACAGGGCCGATTCTTTCTCCAATCAGCCCCAGCATTTT. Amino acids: CASSQHSRDRADSFSNQPQHF.